Following are 21 T cell receptor beta chains from one sample sequenced in a study of shared T cell receptors in the human thymus. Measured with immunoSEQ multiplex PCR; TCRdb has only the in-frame clones, and not every one. This sample has 640,000 or so clones, with around 87% found just once. A further study also used this sample, focusing on human thymus T cells.

The sequencing input was thymocytes. The receptors shown here come from a boy under two years old with a congenital heart defect.

This clone was observed a few times. J is TRBJ2-3 and V is TRBV7-3, with 12 bases that match TRBD2. The V and J ends lost 5 bases and 2 bases, in that order; junction bases with no gene match: 2. Germline assignment: CDR1 SGHTA and CDR2 FQGTGA. This CDR3 has 15 amino acids. The CDR3 protein is CASSPSGGATDTQYF. Here the CDR3 DNA reads TGTGCCAGCAGCCCTAGCGGGGGGGCCACAGATACGCAGTATTTT. The whole variable domain, remainder taken from reference TRBV7-3 and TRBJ2-3, is GAGVSQTPSNKVTEKGKYVELRCDPISGHTALYWYRQSLGQGPEFLIYFQGTGAADDSGLPNDRFFAVRPEGSVSTLKIQRTERGDSAVYLCASSPSGGATDTQYFGPGTRLTVL.

The chain links TRBV30 to TRBJ1-5, with a weak D call TRBD1 (6 bases). Per the germline V gene, CDR1 is GTSNPN and CDR2 is SVGIG (reference sequence). This CDR3 comprises 16 residues. The V end lost 0 bases, the J end lost 3 bases, and 15 bases lay between the germline ends. The CDR3 region has the DNA TGTGCCTGGAGTGTAGGAGGACAGATTTACAATCAGCCCCAGCATTTT. Amino acid sequence: CAWSVGGQIYNQPQHF.

CDR3 sequence reads: CASSLSGTGGNRNMNTEAFF. The DNA for the CDR3 is TGTGCCAGCAGTTTATCCGGGACAGGGGGCAACAGGAACATGAACACTGAAGCTTTCTTT. V and J are TRBV28 and TRBJ1-1; 12 bases are shared with TRBD1. Per the germline V gene, CDR1 is MDHEN and CDR2 is SYDVKM. This CDR3 has 20 residues. J was trimmed by 0 bases and V by 1 base; bases with no gene match: 12.

The V call is TRBV18, the J call TRBJ1-1; 7 nucleotides align to TRBD1. The CDR3 consists of 17 residues. The ends lost 5 bases at V and 0 bases at J; junction bases unmatched: 12. Germline lookup yields CDR1 KGHSH and CDR2 LQKENI. CDR3 amino acids: CASSRGQPNPMNTEAFF. The CDR3 region has the DNA TGTGCCAGCTCAAGGGGACAGCCCAACCCCATGAACACTGAAGCTTTCTTT.

This chain connects TRBV10-3 to TRBJ2-1; 9 bases map to TRBD2. CDR1 ENHRY and CDR2 SYGVKD come from the germline V gene. This CDR3 has 16 amino acids. V trimming: 3 bases; J trimming: 5 bases; junction bases outside the gene matches: 8. The CDR3 loop is CAISEPNSGGNNEQFF. The DNA of the CDR3 is TGTGCCATCAGTGAACCGAATAGCGGGGGTAACAATGAGCAGTTCTTC.

The chain recombines TRBV10-3 with TRBJ1-5, with 7 bases matching TRBD1. CDR1 and CDR2 (germline): ENHRY, SYGVKD. J was trimmed by 2 bases and V by 2 bases; bases with no gene match: 24. The CDR3 has 22 amino acids. DNA of the CDR3: TGTGCCATCAGTGAGAACAGTCTGACCAGGGGGGCCTTCGTAGCGGGCAATCAGCCCCAGCATTTT. Translated, it gives CAISENSLTRGAFVAGNQPQHF.

The genes are TRBV29-1 and TRBJ2-7; D is unclear. The germline CDR1 and CDR2 sequences are SQVTM and ANQGSEA. The CDR3 covers 11 residues. Trimming stripped 0 bases from V and 6 bases from J, with 6 bases between. CDR3 residues: CSVEDRSEQYF. CDR3 nucleotides: TGCAGCGTTGAAGACCGGAGCGAGCAGTACTTC.

V gene TRBV7-2 combines with J gene TRBJ1-3; tentative D call: TRBD1 (5 bases). Trimming took off 3 bases at V and 0 bases at J, with 12 bases between the two ends. Germline V gene sequence: CDR1 SGHTA, CDR2 FQGNSA. The CDR3 sequence is 16 residues long. The CDR3, as DNA: TGTGCCAGCAGCTTTTGCAGGGAGGGCTCTGGAAACACCATATATTTT. Encoded protein: CASSFCREGSGNTIYF.

The chain is built from TRBV5-5 and TRBJ2-5; 8 bases map to TRBD1. Germline CDR1 SGHKS, CDR2 YYEKEE (reference sequence). V was pared by 2 bases and J by 5 bases, with 8 bases of the junction left unmatched. The CDR3 extends over 15 amino acids. CDR3 coding DNA: TGTGCCAGCAGCTTCGAAGACAGGGGCGGGGAGACCCAGTACTTC. Translated, it gives CASSFEDRGGETQYF.

The chain recombines TRBV14 with TRBJ2-7; 10 nucleotides match TRBD2. The CDR3 spans 15 residues. Germline CDR1 is SGHDN and CDR2 is FVKESK. The V gene end was trimmed by 4 bases and the J gene end by 6 bases; junction bases not matched to a gene: 9. As DNA, the CDR3 is TGTGCCAGCAGCCCTTTAGCGGGAGGCGGAGGCGAGCAGTACTTC. Residues: CASSPLAGGGGEQYF.

This clone was counted only a few times. The CDR3 here is CASSQRTMNTEAFF. The CDR3 DNA reads as TGCGCCAGCAGCCAAAGGACAATGAACACTGAAGCTTTCTTT. The V gene is TRBV4-3, the J gene TRBJ1-1; perhaps TRBD1 as D (5 bases). CDR1 and CDR2 (germline): LGHNA, YSLEER. V was pared by 2 bases and J by 0 bases, with 7 bases between. This CDR3 is 14 amino acids long.

This clone was seen only once. V is TRBV7-9 and J is TRBJ2-7; 7 nucleotides match TRBD1. The V and J ends lost 9 bases and 2 bases, in that order; junction bases with no gene match: 13. The CDR3 runs 15 residues. Germline V gene sequence: CDR1 SEHNR, CDR2 FQNEAQ (reference sequence). CDR3 amino acids: CASMTTGVSTYEQYF. DNA for the CDR3: TGTGCCAGTATGACCACAGGGGTGTCGACCTACGAGCAGTACTTC.

This chain uses TRBV19 with TRBJ1-4; D uncertain. Germline V gives CDR1 LNHDA, CDR2 SQIVND (reference sequence). The CDR3 sequence is 16 residues long. Trimming cost V 1 base and J 6 bases, with 15 bases left between them. The CDR3 nucleotides are TGTGCCAGTAGTATAGTTGGACGGAGGGAGCATGAAAAACTGTTTTTT. As protein: CASSIVGRREHEKLFF.

The chain uses TRBV4-1 and TRBJ1-3, with D unclear. This CDR3 contains 18 residues. Germline assignment: CDR1 MGHRA and CDR2 YSYEKL. V lost 1 base to trimming and J lost 3 bases, with 19 bases between them. CDR3 bases: TGCGCCAGCAGCCAAGTTTCGAACTACGGACGGGATGGAAACACCATATATTTT. It translates to CASSQVSNYGRDGNTIYF.

The rearrangement uses TRBV10-1 and TRBJ1-5, with 9 bases fitting TRBD1. Unmatched junction bases numbered 11, after V lost 4 bases and J lost 4 bases. The CDR3 totals 17 residues. From germline, CDR1 is WNHNN and CDR2 SYGVQD (reference sequence). The CDR3 DNA sequence: TGCGCCAGCAGTGCCGCGAAACAGGGGGCGGGTAATCAGCCCCAGCATTTT. It specifies CASSAAKQGAGNQPQHF.

The chain uses TRBV7-2 and TRBJ1-1; D gene uncertain. This CDR3 spans 12 amino acids. From germline, CDR1 is SGHTA and CDR2 FQGNSA. Trimming removed 1 base from V and 6 bases from J, with 6 bases in between. CDR3 in DNA: TGTGCCAGCAGCTTAGGAAACTCTGAAGCTTTCTTT. Translating gives CASSLGNSEAFF.

Notes on this clone: The sample contains more than one DNA sequence encoding this CDR3. The rearrangement uses TRBV28 and TRBJ2-7; 10 nucleotides align to TRBD2. The CDR3 contains 13 residues. Trimming took 7 bases from V and 3 from J; bases not matched to a gene: 3. CDR1 and CDR2 from the germline V gene are MDHEN and SYDVKM. This chain's CDR3 is CASIKRGGYEQYF. Here the CDR3 DNA reads TGTGCCAGCATTAAGCGGGGGGGCTACGAGCAGTACTTC.

V is TRBV19 and J is TRBJ1-6, with D perhaps TRBD1 (6 bases). Germline lookup yields CDR1 LNHDA and CDR2 SQIVND (reference sequence). The V end lost 3 bases, the J end lost 9 bases, and 15 bases lay between the germline ends. The length of the CDR3 is 15 residues. The DNA of the CDR3 is TGTGCCAGTAGTATTGTGGGGGCATTGGGTTCACCCCTCCACTTT. Protein: CASSIVGALGSPLHF. The full variable domain, completed using reference TRBV19 and TRBJ1-6, is DGGITQSPKYLFRKEGQNVTLSCEQNLNHDAMYWYRQDPGQGLRLIYYSQIVNDFQKGDIAEGYSVSREKKESFPLTVTSAQKNPTAFYLCASSIVGALGSPLHFGNGTRLTVT.

CDR3 nucleotide sequence: TGTGCCAGCAGCCCTCCCCCGGGACCCCAGCGGGAGAGAACTTGGGAGGACTACGAGCAGTACTTC. Protein sequence: CASSPPPGPQRERTWEDYEQYF. The rearrangement joins TRBV4-2 to TRBJ2-7; TRBD2 matches at 8 bases. Germline CDR1 is LGHNA and CDR2 is YNFKEQ. This CDR3 is 22 amino acids long. V was clipped by 4 bases and J by 3 bases; unmatched bases: 29.

The V call is TRBV9, the J call TRBJ2-3; 7 bases are shared with TRBD2. CDR1 is SGDLS, CDR2 YYNGEE, per germline. This CDR3 has 17 residues. V lost 2 bases, J lost 2 bases, and 11 bases stayed unmatched. The CDR3 nucleotides are TGTGCCAGCAGCGTGTATTGGGGGGGGGAGTCCACAGATACGCAGTATTTT. It translates to CASSVYWGGESTDTQYF.

This sequence joins TRBV7-8 and TRBJ1-1, with 12 bases that match TRBD1. This CDR3 region has 19 residues. CDR1 SGHVS and CDR2 FQNEAQ come from the germline V gene. V shed 2 bases and J 4 bases; nucleotides not matched to a gene: 14. CDR3 nucleotide sequence: TGTGCCAGCAGCTTACGCCCCGGGACAGGGGGCTTGCGAGGCACTGAAGCTTTCTTT. Translation gives CASSLRPGTGGLRGTEAFF.